This T cell receptor beta chain originates from a study of response to subunit inactivated influenza vaccine (dated by TCRdb to 2016 to 2018). The study in broad terms: Deep quantitative T cell receptor repertoire profiling was used in the study to track responses to a trivalent subunit inactivated influenza vaccine.

Results and caveats for the whole study, not just this receptor: The authors suggested that each seasonal influenza vaccination may recruit only a limited number of new T cells.

This clonotype showed up just a few times. Its antigen has not been determined. No much larger clonotype is one base removed from it; base qualities were not supplied. The library was built by means of RT-PCR. The sample was run on an Illumina HiSeq 2500. Clones were called with MiXCR by TCRdb after fastp trimmed the public reads at Q25, and only in-frame beta chains were retained. Each record represents a unique CDR3 protein, reported with the most common genes and DNA among its rows. For this sample the table gives 650,000 to 700,000 distinct CDR3 sequences, of which less than 20% were detected only once. The leading ten clones occupy around 10% of the sample. The CDR1 and CDR2 encoded by the germline V gene are MDHEN and SYDVKM. V is cut back by 5 bases and J by 4 bases, with 9 bases in the junction unmatched. CDR3 length: 15 amino acids, cysteine to phenylalanine. CDR3 DNA is the only sequence kept; it has 45 bases, read in frame from the first base.

The sequencing here drew on PBMCs from blood, taken approximately 12 days after vaccination. Here the chain combines TRBV28 and TRBJ2-7; a stretch of 9 junction bases matches TRBD1. This TCR came from a man aged 45-65 years who received an inactivated influenza vaccine. Donor details come from another sample of the same person, matched by shared clones. The CDR3 reads CASSRAGTGMYEQYF. The DNA is TGTGCCAGCAGTCGGGCCGGGACAGGGATGTACGAGCAGTACTTC. Reference TRBV28 and TRBJ2-7 genes cover what lies past the CDR3, so the full variable domain is DVKVTQSSRYLVKRTGEKVFLECVQDMDHENMFWYRQDPGLGLRLIYFSYDVKMKEKGDIPEGYSVSREKKERFSLILESASTNQTSMYLCASSRAGTGMYEQYFGPGTRLTVT.